These 14 T cell receptor beta chains came from one sample sequenced in a study of early T cells in non-severe SARS-CoV-2 infection (dated by TCRdb to about 2021). Library preparation was by 5' RACE. Sequencing took place on a NextSeq 500. The public sequencing data were trimmed at Q25 with fastp and processed into clonotypes with MiXCR by TCRdb, which kept only in-frame beta chains. Duplicate CDR3 protein sequences are folded into a single record with the most common DNA and genes. This sample is represented by some 62,000 distinct CDR3 sequences; 7.5% to 9% of them were singletons. Together, the top ten hold 13% of the sample. This specimen was whole blood, taken at baseline. These receptors were taken from an adult who was a healthcare worker with PCR-confirmed SARS-CoV-2 infection or an uninfected control (not recorded which).

This clonotype was counted between two and nine times. The J gene is TRBJ2-5, the V gene TRBV5-1; maybe TRBD2 (6 bases). CDR1 is SGHRS, CDR2 YFSETQ, per germline. Between the trimmed V and J ends, which lost 4 bases and 5 bases, there was a span of 15 bases. The CDR3 covers 14 residues. The CDR3 DNA reads TGCGCCAGCAGCCCGGGACTTCCTCAGGAGACCCAGTACTTC. It codes for CASSPGLPQETQYF. Looking up the rest from reference TRBV5-1 and TRBJ2-5 gives the full variable domain: KAGVTQTPRYLIKTRGQQVTLSCSPISGHRSVSWYQQTPGQGLQFLFEYFSETQRNKGNFPGRFSGRQFSNSRSEMNVSTLELGDSALYLCASSPGLPQETQYFGPGTRLLVL.

V is TRBV11-2 and J is TRBJ2-3; 9 nucleotides align to TRBD2. Trimming took 3 bases from V and 4 from J; bases not matched to a gene: 8. The CDR3 runs 16 residues. Germline values: CDR1 SGHAT, CDR2 FQNNGV. This CDR3 is CASSLSIVAGADTQYF. The CDR3 coding sequence is TGTGCCAGCAGCTTGTCGATCGTAGCGGGGGCAGATACGCAGTATTTT. Based on the CDR3 plus reference TRBV11-2 and TRBJ2-3, the full variable domain is EAGVAQSPRYKIIEKRQSVAFWCNPISGHATLYWYQQILGQGPKLLIQFQNNGVVDDSQLPKDRFSAERLKGVDSTLKIQPAKLEDSAVYLCASSLSIVAGADTQYFGPGTRLTVL.

This clonotype came up a few times. The rearrangement uses TRBV11-2 and TRBJ2-7; the match to TRBD1 covers 10 bases. This CDR3 has 14 residues. Germline-derived CDR1 and CDR2 are SGHAT and FQNNGV. Unmatched junction bases numbered 7, after V lost 8 bases and J lost 3 bases. The CDR3 region has the DNA TGTGCCAGCTCACCGGGACAGGGGAACTACGAGCAGTACTTC. Its translation is CASSPGQGNYEQYF.

This clonotype was picked up many times. The chain employs TRBV7-2 and TRBJ1-6, with D hard to call. Trimming stripped 1 base from V and 8 bases from J, with 6 bases between. The CDR3 sequence is 13 residues long. The germline V gene has CDR1 SGHTA and CDR2 FQGNSA. CDR3 sequence: CASSLERDSPLHF. DNA for the CDR3: TGTGCCAGCAGCTTAGAGAGGGATTCACCCCTCCACTTT.

This clonotype has ten or more counts. CDR3 DNA: TGTGCCAGCAGCCCTAGCGGGAGCGGCGGGGAGCTGTTTTTT. The encoded protein is CASSPSGSGGELFF. V usage is TRBV12-3 or TRBV12-4 and J usage is TRBJ2-2, with 10 bases identical to TRBD2. The trim removed 6 bases at V and 7 bases at J, leaving 5 bases unmatched. This CDR3 has 14 amino acids.

This clonotype is categorized as medium-sized (0.01 to 0.1%). The V call is TRBV7-3, the J call TRBJ2-1; the D gene is possibly TRBD2 (5 bases). In germline, CDR1 is SGHTA, CDR2 FQGTGA. The CDR3 totals 14 residues. Trimming took 4 bases from V and 6 from J, leaving 13 bases between them. The DNA for the CDR3 is TGTGCCAGCAGCTGGGGTTTTGGGAGCAATGAGCAGTTCTTC. This codes for CASSWGFGSNEQFF. The full variable domain, its missing parts supplied by reference TRBV7-3 and TRBJ2-1, is GAGVSQTPSNKVTEKGKYVELRCDPISGHTALYWYRQSLGQGPEFLIYFQGTGAADDSGLPNDRFFAVRPEGSVSTLKIQRTERGDSAVYLCASSWGFGSNEQFFGPGTRLTVL.

This clonotype was seen only a few times. V and J are TRBV20-1 and TRBJ1-4; D is perhaps TRBD1 (5 bases). Germline V gene data show CDR1 as DFQATT and CDR2 as SNEGSKA (reference sequence). The CDR3 consists of 15 residues. Trimming took off 4 bases at V and 2 bases at J, with 14 bases between the two ends. The CDR3 spells CSATGTGGTNEKLFF. The CDR3 DNA follows: TGCAGTGCTACCGGGACCGGCGGGACTAATGAAAAACTGTTTTTT.

The V gene is TRBV5-4, the J gene TRBJ1-1, with TRBD1 matching 7 bases. V shed 0 bases and J 1 base; nucleotides not matched to a gene: 3. CDR1 and CDR2 from the germline V gene are SGHNT and YYREEE (reference sequence). The CDR3 sequence is 15 residues long. The CDR3 DNA is TGTGCCAGCAGCTTGGACCGGGACAGGAACACTGAAGCTTTCTTT. Protein: CASSLDRDRNTEAFF. Looking up the rest from reference TRBV5-4 and TRBJ1-1 gives the full variable domain: ETGVTQSPTHLIKTRGQQVTLRCSSQSGHNTVSWYQQALGQGPQFIFQYYREEENGRGNFPPRFSGLQFPNYSSELNVNALELDDSALYLCASSLDRDRNTEAFFGQGTRLTVV.

The V gene is TRBV7-9, the J gene TRBJ2-7, with 8 positions matching TRBD1. The V gene end was trimmed by 2 bases and the J gene end by 5 bases; junction bases not matched to a gene: 5. The CDR3 has 14 residues. Germline CDR1 is SEHNR and CDR2 is FQNEAQ (reference sequence). The CDR3: CASSLRAGGDEQYF. CDR3 coding DNA: TGTGCCAGCAGCTTACGGGCAGGGGGCGACGAGCAGTACTTC.

This clonotype came up many times. The CDR3 DNA reads TGTGCCAGCAGCTTCGGTACAGATACGCAGTATTTT. It yields the protein CASSFGTDTQYF. This chain links TRBV5-4 with TRBJ2-3; no clear D gene. Trimming pared 2 bases from V and 3 bases from J, leaving 4 bases between. In germline, CDR1 is SGHNT, CDR2 YYREEE (reference sequence). CDR3 length: 12 residues.

This clonotype has ten or more counts. The chain has TRBV6-6 and TRBJ2-3; TRBD2 aligns across 12 bases. Looked up from germline, CDR1 is MNHNY and CDR2 is SVGAGI (reference sequence). V shed 5 bases and J 2 bases; nucleotides not matched to a gene: 5. The CDR3 contains 16 residues. CDR3 in DNA: TGTGCCAGCAGTCACGGACTAGCGGGACTCACAGATACGCAGTATTTT. As protein: CASSHGLAGLTDTQYF.

This clonotype showed up just a few times. This chain connects TRBV5-6 to TRBJ2-1; the match to TRBD2 covers 7 bases. The CDR3 runs 14 residues. The V gene end was trimmed by 0 bases and the J gene end by 6 bases; junction bases not matched to a gene: 3. Germline CDR1 reads SGHDT; CDR2 reads YYEEEE. In DNA form, the CDR3 reads TGTGCCAGCAGCTTGGGACAGCGGGGCAATGAGCAGTTCTTC. Amino acids: CASSLGQRGNEQFF.

This clonotype was observed a few times. The rearrangement joins TRBV20-1 to TRBJ2-5; possible D gene TRBD2, 5 bases. Deletions cut 1 base from V and 5 bases from J, with 5 bases between. The CDR3 is made up of 11 amino acids. CDR1 and CDR2 from the germline V gene are DFQATT and SNEGSKA (reference sequence). CDR3 loop: CSARGGETQYF. The CDR3 nucleotides read TGCAGTGCTAGAGGCGGGGAGACCCAGTACTTC.

This clonotype was seen only a few times. V gene TRBV5-1 combines with J gene TRBJ2-7; D might be TRBD2 (7 bases). The V end was cut by 6 bases, the J end by 3 bases, with 16 bases between. The CDR3 is 14 amino acids. Germline V gene lookup returns CDR1 SGHRS and CDR2 YFSETQ. CDR3 protein: CASKVAGDIYEQYF. The CDR3 nucleotides are TGCGCCAGCAAGGTTGCGGGGGACATCTACGAGCAGTACTTC.